This T cell receptor beta chain was retrieved from a study of blood T cell repertoires in COVID-19. Seattle cases were enrolled at active infection and followed longitudinally. The assay was immunoSEQ multiplex PCR, and TCRdb's table has in-frame clones only and misses some. Of fewer than 250,000 clones in the sample, 86% were seen once. This CDR3 is 13 amino acids long. Per the germline V gene, CDR1 is LGHDT and CDR2 is YNNKEL (reference sequence). The germline V and J ends were trimmed by 1 base and 6 bases, with 9 bases remaining between them. The receptor was derived from a woman over 75 with COVID-19, enrolled during active disease. This rearrangement joins TRBV3-1 (or the pseudogene TRBV3-2) to TRBJ1-1; a weak D match, TRBD1 (5 bases). Sequences were obtained from peripheral blood. In DNA, the CDR3 is TGTGCCAGCAGCCAAGTCAGGGCCGCTGAAGCTTTCTTT. Its protein is CASSQVRAAEAFF.